The present T cell receptor (beta chain) was sequenced within a study of T cells in Graves' hyperthyroidism and ophthalmopathy. The TCR beta CDR3 regions underwent amplification using RNA transcripts as the source. The HTBI primer set served for first-round RT-PCR of the TCR CDR3. TCRdb fed the multiplex PCR reads into MiXCR, producing one record per CDR3 protein. The sample contains more than 75,000 distinct CDR3 sequences, just over 50% of which appear only once. CDR3 length: 14 residues. CDR1 is DFQATT and CDR2 is SNEGSKA in the germline V gene (reference sequence). Newly diagnosed hyperthyroidism patients aged 18 to 65 years had disease lasting under 2 months. Notes on this clonotype: An end of the junction differs from the germline gene, which may be a read error.

The chain combines TRBV20-1 with TRBJ1-3; D not resolved. Material for sequencing was blood. The receptor was isolated from a woman in her forties with Graves' hyperthyroidism. CDR3 loop: CSAREFSTGNTIHF. The CDR3 bases are TGCAGTGCTAGAGAATTTAGCACTGGAAACACCATACATTTT.